The 21 T cell receptor beta chains presented below share a single source sample, sequenced in a study of human T cells and chemical hapten exposure. Each CDR3 protein gets one entry after TCRdb re-called the RACE reads with MiXCR. The repertoire consists of roughly 82,000 distinct CDR3 sequences, with 12% occurring once and the leading ten covering 3.5%. Time point meaning: patch test 1, 2 weeks after DPC sensitization. Treatment in this sample: therapeutic diphenylcyclopropenone sensitization with weekly scalp DPC. Sequencing used whole blood, obtained in connection with sensitization to the hapten diphenylcyclopropenone (DPC). The receptors were gathered from a woman in her sixties or seventies with alopecia areata. Some clones in this sample may be carry-over from other donors' samples.

There are a few counts of this clonotype. The V and J genes are TRBV18 and TRBJ1-4; D not resolved. Trimming left V 5 bases short and J 4 bases short, with 11 bases between. Germline V CDR1 and CDR2: KGHSH, LQKENI. The CDR3 sequence is 14 residues long. The CDR3 sequence is CASSLTESNEKLFF. Written as DNA, the CDR3 is TGTGCCAGCTCATTAACGGAAAGTAATGAAAAACTGTTTTTT.

The chain couples TRBV18 to TRBJ2-3; D is ambiguous. Trimming stripped 0 bases from V and 6 bases from J, with 7 bases between. CDR3 size: 13 residues. Germline V gives CDR1 KGHSH, CDR2 LQKENI. In DNA form, the CDR3 reads TGTGCCAGCTCACCACCAGTCGACGATACGCAGTATTTT. It codes for CASSPPVDDTQYF.

This clonotype was counted at least ten times. This chain joins TRBV20-1 and TRBJ2-3, with D tentatively TRBD2 (7 bases). Germline V gives CDR1 DFQATT, CDR2 SNEGSKA (reference sequence). This CDR3 spans 14 amino acids. The V gene lost 7 bases and the J gene lost 3 bases, with 17 bases spanning the gap. Here the CDR3 reads CSVSLGGPTDTQYF. The CDR3 nucleotides read TGCAGTGTCAGTCTGGGGGGGCCGACAGATACGCAGTATTTT.

This clonotype was picked up a small number of times. CDR3 DNA sequence: TGTGCCAGCAGCCAAGTGGTGAAGGGCTCTGGGGCCAACGTCCTGACTTTC. Translated: CASSQVVKGSGANVLTF. The chain has TRBV3-1 and TRBJ2-6, with D uncertain. V shed 1 base and J shed 0 bases, with 10 bases lying between them. This CDR3 has 17 residues. In germline, CDR1 is LGHDT, CDR2 YNNKEL (reference sequence).

This clonotype showed up many times. The chain recombines TRBV20-1 with TRBJ2-7, with a weak D call TRBD2 (6 bases). In germline, CDR1 is DFQATT, CDR2 SNEGSKA (reference sequence). The CDR3 spans 16 residues. V lost 7 bases, J lost 0 bases, and 22 bases lay in between. CDR3 nucleotide sequence: TGCAGTGTTTCCACTTTGGGGAGGTCCCGCTCCTACGAGCAGTACTTC. It yields the protein CSVSTLGRSRSYEQYF.

This clonotype appeared many times. This sequence joins TRBV29-1 and TRBJ1-1; D call uncertain. From germline, CDR1 is SQVTM and CDR2 ANQGSEA. CDR3 size: 15 residues. Trimming cost V 3 bases and J 3 bases, with 17 bases left between them. The CDR3 DNA reads TGCAGCGTTGACTCCCAGCTCAGGCGGGACACTGAAGCTTTCTTT. It yields the protein CSVDSQLRRDTEAFF.

V usage is TRBV2 and J usage is TRBJ1-5; D uncertain. Germline values: CDR1 SNHLY, CDR2 FYNNEI. Trimming removed 7 bases at V and 2 bases at J, with 12 bases between. This CDR3 spans 14 amino acids. This CDR3 is CASKVGGGNQPQHF. The DNA for the CDR3 is TGTGCCAGCAAGGTCGGAGGAGGCAATCAGCCCCAGCATTTT.

The chain joins TRBV7-2 to TRBJ2-1; no firm D call. The CDR3 runs 10 residues. Looked up from germline, CDR1 is SGHTA and CDR2 is FQGNSA. V was trimmed by 4 bases and J by 8 bases, leaving 3 bases between them. CDR3 protein: CASSSDEQFF. CDR3 bases: TGTGCCAGCAGCTCGGATGAGCAGTTCTTC. Drawing the rest from reference TRBV7-2 and TRBJ2-1, the complete variable domain is GAGVSQSPSNKVTEKGKDVELRCDPISGHTALYWYRQSLGQGLEFLIYFQGNSAPDKSGLPSDRFSAERTGGSVSTLTIQRTQQEDSAVYLCASSSDEQFFGPGTRLTVL.

This clonotype was observed many times. The chain joins TRBV9 to TRBJ1-1, with D maybe TRBD1 (5 bases). V was clipped by 5 bases and J by 3 bases, with 11 bases between them. This CDR3 contains 13 residues. CDR1 is SGDLS and CDR2 is YYNGEE in the germline V gene. The CDR3 bases are TGTGCCAGCAGGAGCCAGGGAGACACTGAAGCTTTCTTT. Translating gives CASRSQGDTEAFF.

In its sample, this clonotype was seen a few times. The chain combines TRBV10-3 with TRBJ1-1; no reliable D call. Germline values: CDR1 ENHRY, CDR2 SYGVKD. CDR3 length: 13 amino acids. Trimming pared 4 bases from V and 5 bases from J, leaving 11 bases between. CDR3 sequence (DNA): TGTGCCATCAGTGTTGAAGGGAGAACTGAAGCTTTCTTT. It encodes CAISVEGRTEAFF.

This clonotype turned up a few times. The chain has TRBV20-1 and TRBJ1-5; no reliable D call. CDR3 length: 14 amino acids. Trimming shortened V by 5 bases and J by 4 bases, and 15 bases separated the two germline ends. Per the germline V gene, CDR1 is DFQATT and CDR2 is SNEGSKA (reference sequence). The CDR3 bases are TGCAGTGCTCCCACCGCCTTAAGGAATCAGCCCCAGCATTTT. Amino acids: CSAPTALRNQPQHF.

This clonotype was found many times. The chain uses TRBV2 and TRBJ2-7; the D call may be TRBD1 or TRBD2 (5 bases each). Trimming took off 8 bases at V and 2 bases at J, with 10 bases between the two ends. CDR1 is SNHLY, CDR2 FYNNEI, per germline. This CDR3 region has 12 residues. CDR3 DNA sequence: TGTGCCAGCCGAGGGGACGCCTACGAGCAGTACTTC. This translates into CASRGDAYEQYF. The whole variable domain, filled in from reference TRBV2 and TRBJ2-7, reads EPEVTQTPSHQVTQMGQEVILRCVPISNHLYFYWYRQILGQKVEFLVSFYNNEISEKSEIFDDQFSVERPDGSNFTLKIRSTKLEDSAMYFCASRGDAYEQYFGPGTRLTVT.

The CDR3 is CASSLDRGSYNEQFF. In DNA form, the CDR3 reads TGTGCCAGCAGCTTGGACAGGGGCTCTTACAATGAGCAGTTCTTC. The chain combines TRBV5-4 with TRBJ2-1; TRBD1 agrees at 7 bases. V trimming: 0 bases; J trimming: 4 bases; junction bases outside the gene matches: 4. CDR1 SGHNT and CDR2 YYREEE come from the germline V gene (reference sequence). This CDR3 region has 15 residues.

This chain joins TRBV20-1 and TRBJ2-3; 7 bases line up with TRBD2. Germline V CDR1 and CDR2: DFQATT, SNEGSKA (reference sequence). This CDR3 comprises 15 residues. Unmatched junction bases numbered 13, after V lost 6 bases and J lost 4 bases. The CDR3 reads CSADRGGARSDTQYF. The CDR3 DNA is TGCAGTGCCGATCGCGGGGGAGCCCGATCAGATACGCAGTATTTT.

This clonotype showed up many times. The CDR3: CASSLSTYYGYTF. In DNA form, the CDR3 reads TGTGCCAGCAGTTTGAGCACCTACTATGGCTACACCTTC. The chain links TRBV12-3 or TRBV12-4 to TRBJ1-2; D is unclear. CDR3 size: 13 residues. V lost 3 bases to trimming and J lost 3 bases, with 8 bases between them.

Many counts were recorded for this clonotype. CDR3 amino acids: CASSSRGDSNQPQHF. DNA for the CDR3: TGTGCCAGCTCATCGAGGGGAGATAGCAATCAGCCCCAGCATTTT. The chain couples TRBV18 to TRBJ1-5, with D possibly matching TRBD1 (5 bases). The germline V gene encodes CDR1 KGHSH and CDR2 LQKENI. The CDR3 length is 15 residues. Trimming stripped 5 bases from V and 0 bases from J, with 11 bases between. Combining the CDR3 with reference TRBV18 and TRBJ1-5 gives the whole variable domain NAGVMQNPRHLVRRRGQEARLRCSPMKGHSHVYWYRQLPEEGLKFMVYLQKENIIDESGMPKERFSAEFPKEGPSILRIQQVVRGDSAAYFCASSSRGDSNQPQHFGDGTRLSIL.

The table lists this clonotype with a count of one. This may arise from a read error, as a much more abundant clone is one base away. This sequence joins TRBV6-1 and TRBJ1-5; the D gene is possibly TRBD1 (5 bases). The CDR3 has 16 amino acids. Germline V lookup: CDR1 MNHNS, CDR2 SASEGT. CDR3 sequence: CTSSPQAGTSNQPQHF. CDR3 DNA sequence: TGTACCAGCAGTCCCCAGGCAGGGACTAGCAATCAGCCCCAGCATTTT.

The table lists this clonotype with many counts. The chain combines TRBV5-7 with TRBJ1-6; perhaps TRBD1 as D (5 bases). TRBV5-7 is an open reading frame whose function is uncertain. The CDR3 extends over 17 amino acids. Trimming left V 10 bases short and J 0 bases short, with 20 bases between. The CDR3 spells CAWGTGTESSYNSPLHF. CDR3 DNA sequence: TGTGCCTGGGGTACCGGGACGGAGAGCTCCTATAATTCACCCCTCCACTTT.

This chain joins TRBV11-2 and TRBJ2-6, with unresolved D. Germline-derived CDR1 and CDR2 are SGHAT and FQNNGV. This CDR3 is built from 15 residues. Trimming left V 2 bases short and J 4 bases short, with 9 bases between. DNA for the CDR3: TGTGCCAGCAGCTTAAAGTTAATGGGGGCCAACGTCCTGACTTTC. Its protein is CASSLKLMGANVLTF.

This chain joins TRBV20-1 and TRBJ2-3; D call uncertain. Trimming pared 6 bases from V and 0 bases from J, leaving 7 bases between. Germline V gene lookup returns CDR1 DFQATT and CDR2 SNEGSKA (reference sequence). The CDR3 contains 12 residues. In nucleotides, the CDR3 is TGCAGTGCCCCAGGTAGCACAGATACGCAGTATTTT. It specifies CSAPGSTDTQYF.

This clonotype has just a few counts. The gene calls are TRBV4-1 and TRBJ1-1; possibly TRBD1 for D (5 bases). V was clipped by 4 bases and J by 0 bases, with 15 bases between them. This CDR3 has 16 amino acids. CDR1 and CDR2 (germline): MGHRA, YSYEKL. The CDR3 region is CASSPQLTAMNTEAFF. CDR3 sequence (DNA): TGCGCCAGCAGCCCGCAATTGACAGCTATGAACACTGAAGCTTTCTTT.